These T cell receptor beta chains were read from a single sample in a study of OX40 agonist ivuxolimab in advanced cancers. Generated by immunoSEQ multiplex PCR, the TCRdb table keeps only in-frame clones and is missing some. The data contain 65,000 to 90,000 clones, 80% to 95% of them singletons. The specimen was CD4+ or CD8+ T cells sorted from blood, collected in a trial of the OX40 agonist ivuxolimab. Receptors originate from an adult with an advanced solid tumor such as melanoma, head and neck, liver or kidney cancer. CDR3s include the opening cysteine and the closing phenylalanine or tryptophan. A D gene is named only where the DNA matches it firmly. Part of the rows lack a size; the others show once, few, many or a class for expanded clones.

v_call: TRBV7-9
d_call: TRBD2
j_call: TRBJ2-1
clone_size: .
cdr3_aa: CASSLEASGRAGEQFF
cdr3_nt: TGTGCCAGCAGCTTAGAGGCTAGCGGGAGGGCGGGTGAGCAGTTCTTC

v_call: TRBV6-5
d_call: .
j_call: TRBJ1-1
clone_size: .
cdr3_aa: CASRPGQYAAFF
cdr3_nt: TGTGCCAGCAGACCGGGACAATATGCCGCTTTCTTT

v_call: TRBV7-9
d_call: .
j_call: TRBJ1-3
clone_size: .
cdr3_aa: CASPPPSSGNTIYF
cdr3_nt: TGTGCCAGCCCGCCCCCGAGCTCTGGAAACACCATATATTTT

v_call: TRBV7-3
d_call: .
j_call: TRBJ1-3
clone_size: .
cdr3_aa: CASSLSGKENTIYF
cdr3_nt: TGTGCCAGCAGCTTATCAGGGAAGGAAAACACCATATATTTT

v_call: TRBV6-5
d_call: .
j_call: TRBJ1-1
clone_size: .
cdr3_aa: CASSYSRSTEAFF
cdr3_nt: TGTGCCAGCAGTTACTCGCGGAGCACTGAAGCTTTCTTT

v_call: TRBV7-2
d_call: .
j_call: TRBJ1-4
clone_size: .
cdr3_aa: CASSLDRAANEKLFF
cdr3_nt: TGTGCCAGCAGCTTAGACAGGGCGGCTAATGAAAAACTGTTTTTT

v_call: TRBV15
d_call: TRBD1
j_call: TRBJ2-5
clone_size: .
cdr3_aa: CATSRSTGRETQYF
cdr3_nt: TGTGCCACCAGCAGATCGACAGGGCGAGAGACCCAGTACTTC

v_call: TRBV5-6
d_call: .
j_call: TRBJ1-1
clone_size: .
cdr3_aa: CASSFPGMNTEAFF
cdr3_nt: TGTGCCAGCAGCTTCCCGGGTATGAACACTGAAGCTTTCTTT

v_call: TRBV7-2
d_call: .
j_call: TRBJ2-6
clone_size: .
cdr3_aa: CASSLVQGIGANVLTF
cdr3_nt: TGTGCCAGCAGCTTAGTACAGGGTATAGGGGCCAACGTCCTGACTTTC

v_call: TRBV19
d_call: .
j_call: TRBJ2-3
clone_size: once
cdr3_aa: CASSSAGWGTDTQYF
cdr3_nt: TGTGCCAGTAGCTCAGCGGGCTGGGGCACAGATACGCAGTATTTT

v_call: TRBV28
d_call: .
j_call: TRBJ1-1
clone_size: once
cdr3_aa: CASSLPSDSAYNTEAFF
cdr3_nt: TGTGCCAGCAGTTTACCCTCGGACAGCGCCTATAACACTGAAGCTTTCTTT